Below, one TCR beta chain is given with its context. In germline, CDR1 is LNHDA, CDR2 SQIVND (reference sequence). This CDR3 region has 15 residues. V was shortened by 6 bases and J by 1 base, with 12 bases between the two germline ends. This sample is part of a study of blood T cell repertoires in COVID-19. Study in general: The samples span acute and convalescent COVID-19 from the United States, Italy and Spain. Sample material is recorded as cDNA or gDNA derived from T cells, B-cell-depleted T cells, or PBMCs.

Per the authors' pipeline: From reference gene primer amplification, estimates of nucleated cell counts were derived. Some clones are missing from TCRdb's copy, which holds only in-frame ones; the method was immunoSEQ multiplex PCR. Clone size and the V and J calls come from that table; the DNA yielded D and trimming. The top ten clones hold roughly 5.5% of a sample with under 300,000 clones, 83% of them seen once. This chain links TRBV19 with TRBJ2-2, with D possibly being TRBD1 (6 bases). The sample taken for sequencing was peripheral blood. This sequence originates from a human donor in a cohort sampled during active COVID-19. The CDR3 nucleotides read TGTGCCAGTAGAGACCAGGGGAAGAACACCGGGGAGCTGTTTTTT. Translation: CASRDQGKNTGELFF.